Presented here are 24 T cell receptor beta chains from one specimen sequenced in a study of cytotoxic CD8 clonotypes in ibrutinib-treated CLL. This table comes from immunoSEQ multiplex PCR, and its TCRdb copy is limited to in-frame clones, with some not included. The table records approximately 70,000 clones, around 80% of them present only once. Sequencing was performed on PBMCs, taken at disease progression, from a patient treated with ibrutinib. The receptors originated from a human donor with chronic lymphocytic leukemia.

The chain couples TRBV28 to TRBJ2-7; TRBD2 aligns across 13 bases. This CDR3 is built from 15 residues. The trim removed 6 bases at V and 4 bases at J, leaving 6 bases unmatched. Germline V gene lookup returns CDR1 MDHEN and CDR2 SYDVKM. CDR3 sequence (DNA): TGTGCCAGCAGCCCCAGGACTAGCGGGGGATACGAGCAGTACTTC. This translates into CASSPRTSGGYEQYF. The full variable domain, completed using reference TRBV28 and TRBJ2-7, is DVKVTQSSRYLVKRTGEKVFLECVQDMDHENMFWYRQDPGLGLRLIYFSYDVKMKEKGDIPEGYSVSREKKERFSLILESASTNQTSMYLCASSPRTSGGYEQYFGPGTRLTVT.

This clone was seen a few times. The V and J genes are TRBV19 and TRBJ1-2; TRBD1 might be the D (5 bases). This CDR3 contains 15 residues. Trimming cost V 1 base and J 7 bases, with 16 bases left between them. In germline, CDR1 is LNHDA, CDR2 SQIVND (reference sequence). CDR3 residues: CASSIAQGARVGYTF. The DNA of the CDR3 is TGTGCCAGTAGTATAGCCCAAGGGGCCCGCGTTGGCTACACCTTC.

In the case of this clone: Other DNA variants within this sample encode the same CDR3. The chain carries TRBV18 and TRBJ1-1; the D gene is possibly TRBD1 (5 bases). The CDR3 runs 15 residues. V gave up 3 bases and J gave up 1 base, with 12 bases separating them. CDR1 and CDR2 from the germline V gene are KGHSH and LQKENI. This chain's CDR3 is CASSPLVGQNTEAFF. The CDR3 nucleotides are TGTGCCAGCTCACCTCTGGTAGGACAGAACACTGAAGCTTTCTTT.

V and J are TRBV5-1 and TRBJ1-2; 8 nucleotides align to TRBD1. Trimming at V came to 4 bases and at J to 8 bases, leaving 7 bases not matched to a gene. CDR3 length: 13 residues. Germline values: CDR1 SGHRS, CDR2 YFSETQ. The CDR3 DNA is TGCGCCAGCAGCCAGGACAGGGATCGCGGCTACACCTTC. Residues: CASSQDRDRGYTF.

V is TRBV6-5 and J is TRBJ2-7; tentatively, D is TRBD1 (5 bases). The CDR3 has 14 residues. Germline CDR1 and CDR2: MNHEY and SVGAGI. Trimming took off 5 bases at V and 2 bases at J, with 13 bases between the two ends. This CDR3 is CASSPTVLPYEQYF. CDR3 nucleotide sequence: TGTGCCAGCAGTCCGACAGTTCTTCCCTACGAGCAGTACTTC.

This clone was observed many times. The chain couples TRBV7-6 to TRBJ2-2; 7 bases are shared with TRBD1. CDR3 length equals 12 residues. J lost 4 bases, V lost 8 bases, and 1 base had no gene match. Germline lookup yields CDR1 SGHVS and CDR2 FNYEAQ. This chain's CDR3 is CASRTGTGELFF. CDR3 in DNA: TGTGCCAGCCGGACAGGCACCGGGGAGCTGTTTTTT.

The V call is TRBV5-1, the J call TRBJ2-3; the D gene is possibly TRBD2 (5 bases). There are 13 residues in the CDR3. Trimming stripped 4 bases from V and 5 bases from J, with 11 bases between. Germline assignment: CDR1 SGHRS and CDR2 YFSETQ. CDR3 in DNA: TGCGCCAGCAGCAGGCTAGCCGGAGATACGCAGTATTTT. Amino acids: CASSRLAGDTQYF.

The chain carries TRBV11-2 and TRBJ1-1, with 9 bases that match TRBD1. Germline V gives CDR1 SGHAT, CDR2 FQNNGV. V shed 5 bases and J 11 bases; nucleotides not matched to a gene: 9. This CDR3 is 13 amino acids long. The CDR3 bases are TGTGCCAGCAGCACACGGACAGGGGTGTGGGCTTTCTTT. Protein sequence: CASSTRTGVWAFF. Full variable domain (rest looked up from reference TRBV11-2 and TRBJ1-1): EAGVAQSPRYKIIEKRQSVAFWCNPISGHATLYWYQQILGQGPKLLIQFQNNGVVDDSQLPKDRFSAERLKGVDSTLKIQPAKLEDSAVYLCASSTRTGVWAFFGQGTRLTVV.

The V and J genes are TRBV6-6 and TRBJ1-1; no clear D. Germline lookup yields CDR1 MNHNY and CDR2 SVGAGI (reference sequence). This CDR3 is built from 11 residues. V was cut by 5 bases and J by 5 bases, with 6 bases left in between. The CDR3 DNA sequence: TGTGCCAGCAGTCCACTTACTGAAGCTTTCTTT. Amino acids: CASSPLTEAFF.

A note on this clone: At the DNA level, this CDR3 is encoded by other sequences in the same sample as well. J is TRBJ1-2 and V is TRBV5-1, with D unclear. The ends were cut back, 0 bases at V and 2 bases at J, with 8 bases in the middle. The CDR3 is 14 residues long. Germline V CDR1 and CDR2: SGHRS, YFSETQ. This CDR3 is CASSLGTENYGYTF. Here the CDR3 DNA reads TGCGCCAGCAGCTTGGGGACGGAGAACTATGGCTACACCTTC.

This chain uses TRBV25-1 with TRBJ1-2, with D uncertain. V was pared by 4 bases and J by 6 bases, with 18 bases between. The CDR3 length is 15 residues. Germline V gene data show CDR1 as MGHDK and CDR2 as SYGVNS. The CDR3 reads CASSAPTTSAHGYTF. The DNA of the CDR3 is TGTGCCAGCAGTGCCCCCACGACATCTGCCCATGGCTACACCTTC.

By frequency in the sample, this clone is medium-sized. This chain uses TRBV11-2 with TRBJ2-6; D remains unclear. Germline CDR1 and CDR2: SGHAT and FQNNGV. The V and J ends lost 4 bases and 2 bases respectively, with 15 bases between them. CDR3 size: 17 residues. For the CDR3, the DNA is TGTGCCAGCAGCTCCCCCCCCTGGCGCGCTGGGGCCAACGTCCTGACTTTC. This codes for CASSSPPWRAGANVLTF.

This clone was counted a single time. The V and J genes are TRBV10-2 and TRBJ1-2; TRBD1 aligns across 7 bases. V lost 4 bases to trimming and J lost 9 bases; unmatched junction nucleotides: 5. Germline-derived CDR1 and CDR2 are WSHSY and SAAADI. The CDR3 is made up of 12 amino acids. CDR3 nucleotide sequence: TGCGCCAGCAGTGGGAGACAGGGAAGCTACACCTTC. It codes for CASSGRQGSYTF.

V and J are TRBV6-5 and TRBJ1-1; tentatively, D is TRBD1 (5 bases). CDR3 length: 14 residues. The V gene lost 6 bases and the J gene lost 1 base, with 12 bases spanning the gap. Germline CDR1 and CDR2: MNHEY and SVGAGI. The CDR3 loop reads CASRMTAKNTEAFF. CDR3 DNA sequence: TGTGCCAGCAGAATGACAGCGAAGAACACTGAAGCTTTCTTT.

This chain joins TRBV29-1 and TRBJ2-7; the D gene is possibly TRBD2 (7 bases). The CDR3 spans 13 residues. Per germline, CDR1 SQVTM and CDR2 ANQGSEA. Trimming stripped 6 bases from V and 4 bases from J, with 16 bases between. The CDR3 sequence is CSVRRGGTYEQYF. The CDR3 region has the DNA TGCAGCGTCCGTCGCGGGGGCACGTACGAGCAGTACTTC.

The rearrangement uses TRBV7-8 and TRBJ2-3; TRBD2 agrees at 15 bases. The CDR3 length is 17 residues. Germline V gives CDR1 SGHVS, CDR2 FQNEAQ. Unmatched junction bases numbered 4, after V lost 4 bases and J lost 2 bases. The CDR3 is CASSSWTSGGATDTQYF. The CDR3 nucleotides are TGTGCCAGCAGCTCCTGGACTAGCGGGGGGGCCACAGATACGCAGTATTTT.

The chain employs TRBV19 and TRBJ1-4; perhaps TRBD1 as D (5 bases). Germline-derived CDR1 and CDR2 are LNHDA and SQIVND (reference sequence). The germline V and J ends were trimmed by 2 bases and 7 bases, with 11 bases remaining between them. The length of the CDR3 is 14 residues. CDR3 in DNA: TGTGCCAGTAGTATAAAGGGGACTTCTGAAAAACTGTTTTTT. This gives the protein CASSIKGTSEKLFF. The full variable domain, completed using reference TRBV19 and TRBJ1-4, is DGGITQSPKYLFRKEGQNVTLSCEQNLNHDAMYWYRQDPGQGLRLIYYSQIVNDFQKGDIAEGYSVSREKKESFPLTVTSAQKNPTAFYLCASSIKGTSEKLFFGSGTQLSVL.

J is TRBJ1-4 and V is TRBV4-2; D possibly corresponds to TRBD1 (5 bases). The CDR3 has 15 amino acids. Germline lookup yields CDR1 LGHNA and CDR2 YNFKEQ. V lost 4 bases, J lost 4 bases, and 13 bases lay in between. DNA for the CDR3: TGTGCCAGCAGCCCTGGGGCGGGGGGTAATGAAAAACTGTTTTTT. Its translation is CASSPGAGGNEKLFF.

This clone was observed a single time. The chain recombines TRBV2 with TRBJ1-1; a possible D gene is TRBD1 (5 bases). V lost 8 bases to trimming and J lost 3 bases, with 13 bases between them. This CDR3 spans 13 amino acids. Germline CDR1 and CDR2: SNHLY and FYNNEI. CDR3 loop: CASRRGPDTEAFF. The CDR3 DNA is TGTGCCAGCCGCCGGGGCCCCGACACTGAAGCTTTCTTT.

This chain joins TRBV13 and TRBJ2-3; unclear D gene. Trimming shortened V by 1 base and J by 6 bases, and 8 bases separated the two germline ends. This CDR3 spans 13 amino acids. Germline lookup yields CDR1 PRHDT and CDR2 FYEKMQ (reference sequence). CDR3 nucleotide sequence: TGTGCCAGCAGCTTAGAAGTGGTCGATACGCAGTATTTT. This codes for CASSLEVVDTQYF.

CDR3 sequence (DNA): TGTGCCAGCAGCAAGACAGAGAATTATGGCTACACCTTC. It is translated as CASSKTENYGYTF. The genes are TRBV25-1 and TRBJ1-2; D is perhaps TRBD1 (5 bases). This CDR3 is 13 amino acids long. V was cut by 6 bases and J by 5 bases, with 13 bases left in between. CDR1 and CDR2 (germline): MGHDK, SYGVNS.

The chain has TRBV6-5 and TRBJ1-1; D remains ambiguous. Trimming stripped 5 bases from V and 4 bases from J, with 14 bases between. Germline CDR1 is MNHEY and CDR2 is SVGAGI. The CDR3 totals 14 residues. The CDR3 sequence: CASSHAPGGTEAFF. In DNA, the CDR3 is TGTGCCAGCAGTCACGCCCCGGGCGGCACTGAAGCTTTCTTT.

The V gene is TRBV4-2, the J gene TRBJ1-3; D is perhaps TRBD1 (6 bases). The germline V gene has CDR1 LGHNA and CDR2 YNFKEQ. The CDR3 is 16 amino acids. V shed 0 bases and J shed 4 bases, with 13 bases lying between them. The CDR3 DNA sequence: TGTGCCAGCAGCCAAGACTTTCAGGGGTCCGGAAACACCATATATTTT. This sequence encodes CASSQDFQGSGNTIYF.

This chain connects TRBV9 to TRBJ2-3, with D unresolved. Trimming shortened V by 0 bases and J by 6 bases, and 14 bases separated the two germline ends. Germline V gives CDR1 SGDLS, CDR2 YYNGEE. CDR3 length: 15 residues. The CDR3 nucleotides are TGTGCCAGCAGCGTAGTAGACCCCCGAGCGGATACGCAGTATTTT. Residues: CASSVVDPRADTQYF.